A single sample gave rise to the 17 T cell receptor beta chains below, sequenced in a study of T cell responses to AZD1222 COVID-19 vaccine. Data came from immunoSEQ multiplex PCR; TCRdb stores just in-frame clones and leaves some out. In the table there are fewer than 100,000 clones, around nine tenths of which are singletons. The material sequenced was peripheral blood, taken on day 0 of AZD1222 vaccination. These TCRs come from an adult in good health.

This clone occurred once. The gene calls are TRBV28 and TRBJ1-6; 11 bases line up with TRBD1. Germline V gene sequence: CDR1 MDHEN, CDR2 SYDVKM. This CDR3 region has 14 residues. V shed 4 bases, J shed 8 bases, and the junction held 1 base outside the gene matches. CDR3 protein: CASSWDRGYSPLHF. For the CDR3, the DNA is TGTGCCAGCAGTTGGGACAGGGGGTATTCACCCCTCCACTTT.

The chain has TRBV5-1 and TRBJ1-2; tentative D call: TRBD1 (5 bases). CDR3 length equals 15 residues. CDR1 is SGHRS and CDR2 is YFSETQ in the germline V gene. V lost 4 bases, J lost 5 bases, and 18 bases lay in between. The CDR3 spells CASSLTVITSYGYTF. As DNA, the CDR3 is TGCGCCAGCAGCCTGACAGTAATAACATCGTATGGCTACACCTTC.

This chain uses TRBV6-2 or TRBV6-3 with TRBJ1-4; no clear D. V was shortened by 5 bases and J by 2 bases, with 9 bases between the two germline ends. The CDR3 length is 14 residues. Germline loops: CDR1 MNHEY, CDR2 SVGEGT. The CDR3 DNA follows: TGTGCCAGCAGTATGTCCGGGACTAATGAAAAACTGTTTTTT. This codes for CASSMSGTNEKLFF.

The gene calls are TRBV6-5 and TRBJ2-3; TRBD1 matches 10 bases. CDR1 and CDR2 (germline): MNHEY, SVGAGI. CDR3 length: 16 amino acids. V dropped 2 bases and J dropped 2; count of bases not matched to a gene: 4. The CDR3 sequence: CASSYGGQGNTDTQYF. In nucleotides, the CDR3 is TGTGCCAGCAGTTACGGGGGACAGGGGAACACAGATACGCAGTATTTT.

The CDR3 region is CASSLRGAETQYF. CDR3 DNA sequence: TGTGCCAGCAGTTTAAGGGGGGCAGAGACCCAGTACTTC. The rearrangement uses TRBV6-5 and TRBJ2-5; D is tentatively TRBD1 or TRBD2 (6 bases each). Germline CDR1 is MNHEY and CDR2 is SVGAGI. This CDR3 region has 13 residues. V lost 4 bases, J lost 4 bases, and 10 bases lay in between.

The CDR3 nucleotides are TGTGCCAGCAGCTTGGCGGCCCTTATCTATGGCTACACCTTC. As protein: CASSLAALIYGYTF. This chain links TRBV7-9 with TRBJ1-2; no definite D call. CDR1 and CDR2 from the germline V gene are SEHNR and FQNEAQ (reference sequence). CDR3 length: 14 amino acids. Trimming cost V 3 bases and J 4 bases, with 12 bases left between them.

The chain combines TRBV7-3 with TRBJ1-1, with unresolved D. Germline CDR1 is SGHTA and CDR2 is FQGTGA. The ends were cut back, 3 bases at V and 6 bases at J, with 11 bases in the middle. CDR3 length: 13 residues. The CDR3 nucleotides read TGTGCCAGCAGCTTTGAAAGAAGCTCTGAAGCTTTCTTT. It translates to CASSFERSSEAFF.

The V gene is TRBV10-3, the J gene TRBJ2-7; 9 bases are shared with TRBD2. CDR3 length: 17 amino acids. V shed 0 bases, J shed 3 bases, and the junction held 9 bases outside the gene matches. Looked up from germline, CDR1 is ENHRY and CDR2 is SYGVKD. The CDR3: CAISESPSGADYYEQYF. CDR3 in DNA: TGTGCCATCAGTGAGTCACCTAGCGGGGCCGATTACTACGAGCAGTACTTC.

The V and J genes are TRBV2 and TRBJ1-1, with no clear D. Per germline, CDR1 SNHLY and CDR2 FYNNEI. This CDR3 is built from 13 residues. Trimming left V 7 bases short and J 0 bases short, with 9 bases between. The chain's CDR3 is CASTARLNTEAFF. The CDR3 DNA follows: TGTGCCAGCACCGCCCGGCTGAACACTGAAGCTTTCTTT.

The chain is built from TRBV28 and TRBJ2-3, with 7 positions matching TRBD2. Germline V gives CDR1 MDHEN, CDR2 SYDVKM. V was clipped by 5 bases and J by 3 bases; unmatched bases: 2. This CDR3 has 13 residues. CDR3 nucleotides: TGTGCCAGCAGTCGGGGAGGGACAGATACGCAGTATTTT. This sequence encodes CASSRGGTDTQYF.

V and J are TRBV4-1 and TRBJ1-2; tentative D call: TRBD1 (5 bases). Between the trimmed V and J ends, which lost 4 bases and 1 base, there was a span of 16 bases. CDR1 and CDR2 (germline): MGHRA, YSYEKL. The CDR3 covers 16 residues. The CDR3 DNA reads TGCGCCAGCAGCCCTTCTGGTACAGGCCGTAACTATGGCTACACCTTC. This gives the protein CASSPSGTGRNYGYTF.

The CDR3 loop is CASSEAGGLSYGYTF. The CDR3 bases are TGCGCCAGCAGTGAGGCAGGGGGGCTCTCCTATGGCTACACCTTC. The chain combines TRBV10-2 with TRBJ1-2, with TRBD1 identical over 7 bases. V shed 2 bases, J shed 4 bases, and the junction held 7 bases outside the gene matches. CDR3 size: 15 residues. Germline V gene lookup returns CDR1 WSHSY and CDR2 SAAADI.

The rearrangement joins TRBV7-8 to TRBJ1-4, with D hard to call. The germline V gene has CDR1 SGHVS and CDR2 FQNEAQ. The CDR3 totals 16 residues. V was pared by 2 bases and J by 7 bases, with 17 bases between. CDR3 region: CASSLLQPPSSEKLFF. The CDR3 DNA reads as TGTGCCAGCAGCTTACTACAGCCGCCGTCTAGTGAAAAACTGTTTTTT.

This chain joins TRBV5-1 and TRBJ2-1; D perhaps matches TRBD1 (5 bases). CDR1 and CDR2 from the germline V gene are SGHRS and YFSETQ. The CDR3 covers 16 residues. Trimming pared 3 bases from V and 4 bases from J, leaving 17 bases between. CDR3 in amino acids: CASSSDPATEYNEQFF. DNA of the CDR3: TGCGCCAGCAGCTCAGACCCGGCGACAGAGTACAATGAGCAGTTCTTC.

The chain links TRBV9 to TRBJ2-1; TRBD2 agrees at 7 bases. Germline lookup yields CDR1 SGDLS and CDR2 YYNGEE. The junction had 8 bases not matched to a gene; V was cut back by 6 bases and J by 2 bases. CDR3 length: 15 amino acids. CDR3 region: CASTPGGSTYNEQFF. Here the CDR3 DNA reads TGTGCCAGCACCCCGGGGGGATCGACCTACAATGAGCAGTTCTTC. Complete variable domain (other parts from reference TRBV9 and TRBJ2-1): DSGVTQTPKHLITATGQRVTLRCSPRSGDLSVYWYQQSLDQGLQFLIQYYNGEERAKGNILERFSAQQFPDLHSELNLSSLELGDSALYFCASTPGGSTYNEQFFGPGTRLTVL.

In this sample, this clone turned up once. The chain couples TRBV5-4 to TRBJ2-1; possibly TRBD2 for D (5 bases). Germline V gives CDR1 SGHNT, CDR2 YYREEE (reference sequence). The germline V and J ends were trimmed by 4 bases and 8 bases, with 13 bases remaining between them. CDR3 length: 13 residues. The CDR3 here is CASSQTGADEQFF. The CDR3 nucleotides are TGTGCCAGCAGCCAGACCGGAGCGGATGAGCAGTTCTTC.

The V and J genes are TRBV5-4 and TRBJ1-4; 7 bases are shared with TRBD1. V was clipped by 3 bases and J by 5 bases; unmatched bases: 4. Germline CDR1 SGHNT, CDR2 YYREEE (reference sequence). CDR3 size: 14 residues. CDR3 in DNA: TGTGCCAGCAGCTCGGGACAGAAGAATGAAAAACTGTTTTTT. Encoded protein: CASSSGQKNEKLFF.